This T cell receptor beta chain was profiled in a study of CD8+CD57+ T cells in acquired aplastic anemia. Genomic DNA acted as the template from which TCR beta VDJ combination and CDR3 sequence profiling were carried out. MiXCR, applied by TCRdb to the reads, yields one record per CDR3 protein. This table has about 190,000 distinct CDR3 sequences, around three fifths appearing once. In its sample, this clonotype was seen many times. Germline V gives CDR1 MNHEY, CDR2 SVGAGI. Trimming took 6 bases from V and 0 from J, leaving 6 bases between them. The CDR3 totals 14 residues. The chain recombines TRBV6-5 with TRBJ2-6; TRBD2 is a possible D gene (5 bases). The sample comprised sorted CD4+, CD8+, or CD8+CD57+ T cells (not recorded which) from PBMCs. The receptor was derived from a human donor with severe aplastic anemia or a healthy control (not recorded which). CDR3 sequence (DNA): TGTGCCAGCAGCCGGGACTCTGGGGCCAACGTCCTGACTTTC. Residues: CASSRDSGANVLTF.